The present entry profiles one TCR beta chain with its context. The germline V and J ends were trimmed by 0 bases and 8 bases, with 28 bases remaining between them. CDR3 size: 19 residues. The germline V gene has CDR1 SGHDN and CDR2 FVKESK. This specimen belongs to a study of blood T cell repertoires in COVID-19. The method was immunoSEQ multiplex PCR; TCRdb's version includes in-frame clones alone and lacks a portion of them. The sample shows about 470,000 clones, around 90% of them seen only once. The chain is built from TRBV14 and TRBJ1-2, with a possible D match to TRBD1 (6 bases). The source is a woman aged 18-29 years who had recovered from COVID-19. The sample was PBMCs or T cells enriched from blood (not recorded which). The CDR3 region is CASSQDHRPFDRRGSGYTF. The CDR3 bases are TGTGCCAGCAGCCAAGATCACAGGCCCTTTGACAGGAGAGGGAGCGGCTACACCTTC.